This T cell receptor beta chain is from a study of OX40 agonist ivuxolimab in advanced cancers. Study-level information: At 0.01 to 10 mg/kg, ivuxolimab was administered intravenously to patients every 2 weeks. The mean age was approximately 60 years, ranging from 23 to 79, with over 70% of participants male. Study-level points and caveats: Low normalized T-cell clonal expansion was also seen in some nonresponders.

Concerning this clone itself: No antigen is known for it.

People who had autoimmune disease history or systemic immunosuppression were excluded. Measured with immunoSEQ multiplex PCR; TCRdb has only the in-frame clones, and not every one. Seen here are 90,000 to 100,000 clones, about 96% observed once, and the top ten hold 2%. The V gene end was trimmed by 0 bases and the J gene end by 8 bases; junction bases not matched to a gene: 3. The V gene's germline CDR1 is MGHRA and CDR2 YSYEKL. The CDR3 extends over 15 amino acids. This clonotype was sampled from an adult with an advanced solid tumor such as melanoma, head and neck, liver or kidney cancer. This material consisted of CD4+ or CD8+ T cells sorted from blood, taken in a trial of the OX40 agonist ivuxolimab. The V gene is TRBV4-1, the J gene TRBJ2-1; 11 nucleotides line up with TRBD2. CDR3 sequence reads: CASSQDSGGAYEQFF. Here the CDR3 DNA reads TGCGCCAGCAGCCAAGATAGCGGGGGGGCCTATGAGCAGTTCTTC.